The 16 T cell receptor beta chains reported below all come from one sample, sequenced in a study of CD8+ T cells in alopecia areata (dated 2018 in TCRdb). The time point label, read with the paper, signifies: less than five weeks on oral tofacitinib. The treatment or condition label of this sample denotes: oral pan-JAK inhibitor, 5-10 mg twice daily. Preparation of the library involved the immunoSEQ multiplex PCR assay. RNA was extracted from all samples and reverse transcribed into cDNA, which served as template for TCR sequencing. This is the immuneACCESS table as TCRdb keeps it, with only in-frame sequences that have V and J called. A part of the clones is gone; compared with another copy, unresolved V genes explain less than half, and the rest is unexplained. The sample table holds 130,000 or so clones, of which over 60% were seen once. The top ten constitute 4.5% to 6% of the sample. The specimen was CD4+ T cells sorted from blood, collected at week 4, from a patient treated with tofacitinib. The receptors here all came from a human donor with alopecia areata.

Points on this clone: The same CDR3 is also encoded by other DNA sequences in this sample. V and J are TRBV29-1 and TRBJ1-2; D call uncertain. Per the germline V gene, CDR1 is SQVTM and CDR2 is ANQGSEA. This CDR3 contains 8 residues. Between the trimmed V and J ends, which lost 3 bases and 12 bases, there was a span of 5 bases. This CDR3 reads CSVDRDTF. In DNA form, the CDR3 reads TGCAGCGTTGACCGGGACACCTTC.

The V and J genes are TRBV5-1 and TRBJ1-1; possible D gene TRBD1, 5 bases. V shed 0 bases and J shed 2 bases, with 8 bases lying between them. Germline assignment: CDR1 SGHRS and CDR2 YFSETQ. This CDR3 comprises 14 residues. CDR3 sequence reads: CASSLEGFNTEAFF. For the CDR3, the DNA is TGCGCCAGCAGCTTGGAGGGGTTCAACACTGAAGCTTTCTTT.

The chain has TRBV6-5 and TRBJ2-1, with D possibly being TRBD2 (5 bases). CDR1 MNHEY and CDR2 SVGAGI come from the germline V gene. The V end was cut by 2 bases, the J end by 6 bases, with 14 bases between. The CDR3 length is 15 residues. The CDR3 spells CASSYGEISGNEQFF. The CDR3 nucleotides are TGTGCCAGCAGTTACGGGGAGATATCAGGCAATGAGCAGTTCTTC.

This chain connects TRBV7-2 to TRBJ1-3; D remains ambiguous. V shed 5 bases and J shed 0 bases, with 14 bases lying between them. CDR1 and CDR2 (germline): SGHTA, FQGNSA. The CDR3 consists of 16 residues. DNA of the CDR3: TGTGCCAGCAGCCCCCCTGGCAGCCGCTCTGGAAACACCATATATTTT. Amino acids: CASSPPGSRSGNTIYF. The full variable domain, in which reference TRBV7-2 and TRBJ1-3 provide the parts outside the CDR3, is GAGVSQSPSNKVTEKGKDVELRCDPISGHTALYWYRQSLGQGLEFLIYFQGNSAPDKSGLPSDRFSAERTGGSVSTLTIQRTQQEDSAVYLCASSPPGSRSGNTIYFGEGSWLTVV.

This clone was seen more than once but under ten times. The rearrangement uses TRBV29-1 and TRBJ2-1, with D possibly TRBD2 on 6 matching bases. Germline-derived CDR1 and CDR2 are SQVTM and ANQGSEA. The V gene lost 4 bases and the J gene lost 4 bases, with 8 bases spanning the gap. The CDR3 sequence is 12 residues long. The CDR3 DNA is TGCAGCGTTGTGGCGGGGTACAATGAGCAGTTCTTC. Translation gives CSVVAGYNEQFF.

A few counts support this clone. V and J are TRBV7-8 and TRBJ1-1; possible D gene TRBD1, 5 bases. The V gene lost 1 base and the J gene lost 1 base, with 13 bases spanning the gap. The length of the CDR3 is 16 residues. From germline, CDR1 is SGHVS and CDR2 FQNEAQ. CDR3 coding DNA: TGTGCCAGCAGCTTAGTGGGGGGGAAGAGGAACACTGAAGCTTTCTTT. Amino acid sequence: CASSLVGGKRNTEAFF.

The V and J genes are TRBV4-3 and TRBJ2-7, with D unclear. Trimming removed 1 base at V and 1 base at J, with 11 bases between. From germline, CDR1 is LGHNA and CDR2 YSLEER. CDR3 length: 15 residues. In DNA form, the CDR3 reads TGCGCCAGCAGCCAAGTCAGTACTGATTCCTACGAGCAGTACTTC. It translates to CASSQVSTDSYEQYF.

This clone was seen a handful of times. The chain couples TRBV19 to TRBJ1-5; a weak D match, TRBD1 (5 bases). CDR3 length equals 14 residues. Germline CDR1 and CDR2: LNHDA and SQIVND (reference sequence). V was pared by 7 bases and J by 1 base, with 11 bases between. The CDR3 nucleotides read TGTGCCAGTATGCAGGGTGGAAGCAATCAGCCCCAGCATTTT. Translating gives CASMQGGSNQPQHF.

V gene TRBV2 combines with J gene TRBJ1-4, with 8 bases matching TRBD1. This CDR3 has 12 amino acids. CDR1 and CDR2 (germline): SNHLY, FYNNEI. V shed 8 bases, J shed 10 bases, and the junction held 6 bases outside the gene matches. CDR3: CASGQGARKLFF. CDR3 sequence (DNA): TGTGCCAGCGGGCAGGGGGCCCGAAAACTGTTTTTT.

The V and J genes are TRBV29-1 and TRBJ2-7; D unresolved. The CDR3 sequence is 13 residues long. The germline V and J ends were trimmed by 8 bases and 7 bases, with 21 bases remaining between them. Germline-derived CDR1 and CDR2 are SQVTM and ANQGSEA. The CDR3 protein is CSITLNTAWEQYF. The CDR3 region has the DNA TGCAGCATCACACTCAATACGGCGTGGGAGCAGTACTTC.

V gene TRBV5-4 combines with J gene TRBJ2-1, with TRBD2 as a possible D gene (5 bases). The CDR3 totals 14 residues. The V gene lost 4 bases and the J gene lost 7 bases, with 15 bases spanning the gap. Germline CDR1 reads SGHNT; CDR2 reads YYREEE (reference sequence). This CDR3 is CASSPGRVRNEQFF. The CDR3 nucleotides read TGTGCCAGCAGCCCGGGGAGAGTCCGAAATGAGCAGTTCTTC.

The chain employs TRBV7-8 and TRBJ1-5; D is possibly TRBD1 (5 bases). The CDR3 is made up of 16 amino acids. Germline V lookup: CDR1 SGHVS, CDR2 FQNEAQ. Trimming pared 5 bases from V and 2 bases from J, leaving 16 bases between. CDR3 in DNA: TGTGCCAGCAGCGTAAACCCAGGGATTCGCAATCAGCCCCAGCATTTT. Amino acid sequence: CASSVNPGIRNQPQHF.

The rearrangement joins TRBV5-6 to TRBJ2-1; no firm D call. This CDR3 is 8 amino acids long. Germline CDR1 SGHDT, CDR2 YYEEEE. CDR3 DNA: TGTAGCCAGGTTAAGCAGTTCTTC. This gives the protein CSQVKQFF.

This clone was observed a handful of times. The rearrangement joins TRBV29-1 to TRBJ1-3; the D gene is possibly TRBD1 (5 bases). CDR1 is SQVTM and CDR2 is ANQGSEA in the germline V gene. The CDR3 spans 13 residues. The V and J ends lost 6 bases and 0 bases respectively, with 9 bases between them. The DNA for the CDR3 is TGCAGCGTAACAGGCCACTCTGGAAACACCATATATTTT. Its protein is CSVTGHSGNTIYF.

The chain combines TRBV4-1 with TRBJ2-7; D tentatively reads TRBD1 or TRBD2 (5 bases each). The CDR3 has 16 amino acids. V was pared by 1 base and J by 2 bases, with 15 bases between. Germline CDR1 MGHRA, CDR2 YSYEKL. The CDR3 sequence is CASSQVVRGSPYEQYF. CDR3 bases: TGCGCCAGCAGCCAAGTTGTCCGGGGCAGCCCCTACGAGCAGTACTTC.

The V and J genes are TRBV7-8 and TRBJ1-3; 7 nucleotides line up with TRBD1. The trim removed 5 bases at V and 4 bases at J, leaving 5 bases unmatched. This CDR3 has 14 residues. The V gene's germline CDR1 is SGHVS and CDR2 FQNEAQ. The CDR3 sequence: CASSHTGDGNTIYF. The CDR3 DNA follows: TGTGCCAGCAGCCATACAGGGGACGGAAACACCATATATTTT.